The sequence of this T cell receptor beta chain was determined in a study of PD-1 blockade in classical Hodgkin lymphoma. On this clone: Its antigen is unidentified.

Overall study results and limits: Whoever responded completely had baseline diversity much like that seen in newly diagnosed patients.

This table comes from immunoSEQ multiplex PCR, and its TCRdb copy is limited to in-frame clones, with some not included. The sample carries around 2,600 clones, around 60% recorded once. The time point is: cycle 4 day 1 (C4D1), after less than 7 weeks of nivolumab. All trial patients relapsed after autologous stem cell transplantation. The study isolated CD8+ T cells from thawed PBMCs by magnetic negative selection. Germline assignment: CDR1 GTSNPN and CDR2 SVGIG (reference sequence). V gave up 3 bases and J gave up 5 bases, with 10 bases separating them. The CDR3 covers 13 residues. The chain employs TRBV30 and TRBJ2-2; D is undetermined. The sample here was CD8+ T cells from blood, taken before the fourth cycle of nivolumab. This TCR was sampled from a human donor with classical Hodgkin lymphoma. CDR3 in amino acids: CAWSIQSTGELFF. The DNA for the CDR3 is TGTGCCTGGAGCATCCAGAGTACCGGGGAGCTGTTTTTT.